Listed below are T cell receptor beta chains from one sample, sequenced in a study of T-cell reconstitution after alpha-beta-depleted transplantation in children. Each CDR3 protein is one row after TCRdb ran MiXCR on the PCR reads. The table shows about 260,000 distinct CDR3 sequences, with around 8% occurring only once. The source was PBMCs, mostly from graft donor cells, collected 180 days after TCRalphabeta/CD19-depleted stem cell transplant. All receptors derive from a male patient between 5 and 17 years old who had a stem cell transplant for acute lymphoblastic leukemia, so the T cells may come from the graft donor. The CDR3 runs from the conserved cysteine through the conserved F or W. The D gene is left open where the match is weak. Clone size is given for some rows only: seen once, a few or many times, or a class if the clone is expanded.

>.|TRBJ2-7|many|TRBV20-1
TGCAGTGCTAGAGATGCAACTCGCCACGAGCAGTACTTC
CSARDATRHEQYF
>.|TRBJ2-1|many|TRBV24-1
TGTGCCACCAGTGAGGCGAGCGCCTACAATGAGCAGTTCTTC
CATSEASAYNEQFF
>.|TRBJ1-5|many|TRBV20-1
TGCAGTGCTAGAGAGAGGTCCAATCAGCCCCAGCATTTT
CSARERSNQPQHF
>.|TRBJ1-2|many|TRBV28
TGTGCCAGCAGTTTGTTGGGCAGTGGCTATGGCTACACCTTC
CASSLLGSGYGYTF
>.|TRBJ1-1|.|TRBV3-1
TGTGCCAGCAGCCAACGAGAGGCGAACACTGAAGCTTTCTTT
CASSQREANTEAFF
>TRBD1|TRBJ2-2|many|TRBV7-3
TGTGCCAGCAGCTTGGGTCAGGGGGCCCGAGCGAACACCGGGGAGCTGTTTTTT
CASSLGQGARANTGELFF
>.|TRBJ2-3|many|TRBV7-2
TGTGCCAGCAGCTCCCGGGAACTCGGTAGCACAGATACGCAGTATTTT
CASSSRELGSTDTQYF
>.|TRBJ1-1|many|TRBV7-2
TGTGCCAGCAGCTTAACAGCCAAGAACACTGAAGCTTTCTTT
CASSLTAKNTEAFF
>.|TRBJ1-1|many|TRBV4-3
TGCGCCAGCAGCCAAGAACCTAACCCATTCACTGAAGCTTTCTTT
CASSQEPNPFTEAFF
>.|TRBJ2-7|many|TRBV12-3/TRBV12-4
TGTGCCAGCCGCCTACAGACGTACCGCTACGAGCAGTACTTC
CASRLQTYRYEQYF
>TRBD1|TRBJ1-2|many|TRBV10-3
TGTGCCATCAGGGACAGGGGGAACTATGGCTACACCTTC
CAIRDRGNYGYTF
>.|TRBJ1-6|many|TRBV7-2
TGTGCCAGCAGCTCCCCGGGACGGGAGAGCTCCTATAATTCACCCCTCCACTTT
CASSSPGRESSYNSPLHF
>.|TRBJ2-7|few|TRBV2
TGTGCCAGCAGTGACGGCAGGACCTACGAGCAGTACTTC
CASSDGRTYEQYF
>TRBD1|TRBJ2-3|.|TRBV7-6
TGTGCCAGCAGCTTAGGATCGGGACAGGGGGTAGATACGCAGTATTTT
CASSLGSGQGVDTQYF
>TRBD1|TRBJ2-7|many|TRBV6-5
TGTGCCAGCAGCCGAGTGACAGGGACCTACGAGCAGTACTTC
CASSRVTGTYEQYF
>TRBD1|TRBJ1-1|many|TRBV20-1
TGCAGTGCTAGAGACGCAGACAGGGGAATGAACACTGAAGCTTTCTTT
CSARDADRGMNTEAFF
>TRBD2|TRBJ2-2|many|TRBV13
TGTGCCAGCGGCCGTCAAGCGGGACGGGCAGCCGGGGAGCTGTTTTTT
CASGRQAGRAAGELFF
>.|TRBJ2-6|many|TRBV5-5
TGTGCCAGCAGCTTCCTACGGGCCAACGTCCTGACTTTC
CASSFLRANVLTF
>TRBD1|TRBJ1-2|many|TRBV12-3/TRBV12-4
TGTGCCAGCAGTTTAGGGGAGGGGGCTGGGTATGGCTACACCTTC
CASSLGEGAGYGYTF
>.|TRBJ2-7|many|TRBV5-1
TGCGCCAGCAGCTGGGGGGACCGCCGGGGTTCCTACGAGCAGTACTTC
CASSWGDRRGSYEQYF